Shown below are 13 T cell receptor beta chains from a single sample sequenced in a study of T cell changes during pregnancy in multiple sclerosis. Some clones are missing from TCRdb's copy, which holds only in-frame ones; the method was immunoSEQ multiplex PCR. The data contain approximately 90,000 clones, roughly 93% of them singletons. Sequenced material: peripheral blood, taken in the third trimester of pregnancy. The receptors shown here come from a female donor with multiple sclerosis, enrolled in a pregnancy study.

The gene calls are TRBV4-1 and TRBJ2-1, with 7 nucleotides matching TRBD2. This CDR3 has 17 residues. V lost 0 bases, J lost 3 bases, and 8 bases stayed unmatched. Looked up from germline, CDR1 is MGHRA and CDR2 is YSYEKL. The DNA for the CDR3 is TGCGCCAGCAGCCAAGATGTAGCGGCGGGAGTCTACAATGAGCAGTTCTTC. Encoded protein: CASSQDVAAGVYNEQFF.

The chain employs TRBV28 and TRBJ2-1; TRBD2 aligns across 11 bases. The V and J ends lost 4 bases and 3 bases, in that order; junction bases with no gene match: 8. The CDR3 contains 17 residues. From germline, CDR1 is MDHEN and CDR2 SYDVKM. Here the CDR3 DNA reads TGTGCCAGCAGTTCAGGGGCCACTAGCGGGAGCTACAATGAGCAGTTCTTC. Translation: CASSSGATSGSYNEQFF.

In its sample, this clone was seen once. The genes are TRBV9 and TRBJ2-5, with 7 bases identical to TRBD2. Germline loops: CDR1 SGDLS, CDR2 YYNGEE. After removal of 0 bases from V and 5 bases from J, the junction contained 4 bases not matched to a gene. The CDR3 runs 14 residues. CDR3 coding DNA: TGTGCCAGCAGCGTAGACGGGCGGGGGGAGACCCAGTACTTC. Translating it yields CASSVDGRGETQYF.

The chain employs TRBV5-4 and TRBJ2-7; 7 bases are shared with TRBD2. Germline CDR1 is SGHNT and CDR2 is YYREEE (reference sequence). This CDR3 is built from 15 residues. Trimming cost V 0 bases and J 1 base; bases outside gene matches: 4. The CDR3 spells CASSLVSSGSYEQYF. CDR3 coding DNA: TGTGCCAGCAGCTTGGTGTCTAGCGGATCCTACGAGCAGTACTTC.

This clone was picked up a small number of times. This chain uses TRBV14 with TRBJ2-5, with TRBD2 matching over 11 bases. CDR1 is SGHDN, CDR2 FVKESK, per germline. Losses at the gene ends were 4 bases for V and 1 base for J; bases not matched to a gene: 5. The CDR3 length is 16 residues. CDR3 loop: CASSLWTSGPQETQYF. Here the CDR3 DNA reads TGTGCCAGCAGCCTGTGGACTAGCGGGCCCCAAGAGACCCAGTACTTC. The whole variable domain, remainder taken from reference TRBV14 and TRBJ2-5, is EAGVTQFPSHSVIEKGQTVTLRCDPISGHDNLYWYRRVMGKEIKFLLHFVKESKQDESGMPNNRFLAERTGGTYSTLKVQPAELEDSGVYFCASSLWTSGPQETQYFGPGTRLLVL.

The CDR3, as DNA: TGTGCCAGCAGTTCTTCTGGTTGGAGCCGGACAGATACGCAGTATTTT. The encoded protein is CASSSSGWSRTDTQYF. V usage is TRBV27 and J usage is TRBJ2-3; D call uncertain. CDR1 and CDR2 (germline): MNHEY, SMNVEV (reference sequence). V was cut by 4 bases and J by 3 bases, with 17 bases left in between. CDR3 length: 16 amino acids.

V is TRBV5-4 and J is TRBJ2-5; D is perhaps TRBD2 (6 bases). The CDR3 spans 14 residues. Per germline, CDR1 SGHNT and CDR2 YYREEE (reference sequence). V lost 4 bases and J 5 bases, leaving 15 bases between the germline ends. CDR3 coding DNA: TGTGCCAGCAGCAAGGGCGGGGACCCCGAGACCCAGTACTTC. Its translation is CASSKGGDPETQYF.

This clone was observed a single time. The gene calls are TRBV7-2 and TRBJ1-2; the match to TRBD1 covers 8 bases. Trimming took 7 bases from V and 2 from J; bases not matched to a gene: 9. CDR1 and CDR2 (germline): SGHTA, FQGNSA. The CDR3 length is 15 residues. The CDR3 coding sequence is TGTGCCAGCACCAGGGTGGCAGGGGGCAACTATGGCTACACCTTC. Translated: CASTRVAGGNYGYTF.

As to this clone: The same CDR3 can be traced to other DNA sequences in this sample. The CDR3 reads CASSLGQGQETQYF. CDR3 bases: TGCGCCAGCAGCTTGGGACAGGGCCAAGAGACCCAGTACTTC. The chain is built from TRBV5-1 and TRBJ2-5; 7 nucleotides align to TRBD1. Germline-derived CDR1 and CDR2 are SGHRS and YFSETQ. The junction had 0 bases not matched to a gene; V was cut back by 0 bases and J by 1 base. CDR3 size: 14 residues.

The genes are TRBV5-1 and TRBJ2-1; maybe TRBD1 (5 bases). V lost 2 bases, J lost 2 bases, and 11 bases lay in between. CDR1 and CDR2 from the germline V gene are SGHRS and YFSETQ. The CDR3 loop spans 15 amino acids. The DNA of the CDR3 is TGCGCCAGCAGCTTTTGGGCAGGGCCCTACAATGAGCAGTTCTTC. Translation gives CASSFWAGPYNEQFF.

The chain joins TRBV5-1 to TRBJ2-7, with unresolved D. Per the germline V gene, CDR1 is SGHRS and CDR2 is YFSETQ. The CDR3 covers 15 residues. V was clipped by 2 bases and J by 0 bases, with 12 bases between them. DNA for the CDR3: TGCGCCAGCAGCTTCCGCGCGGCTAGCTCCTACGAGCAGTACTTC. Translation gives CASSFRAASSYEQYF.

This chain links TRBV7-6 with TRBJ2-7, with 10 bases fitting TRBD2. Trimming at V came to 4 bases and at J to 1 base, leaving 4 bases not matched to a gene. The CDR3 runs to 15 residues. The germline V gene has CDR1 SGHVS and CDR2 FNYEAQ. This CDR3 reads CASSWTSGLSYEQYF. The DNA of the CDR3 is TGTGCCAGCAGCTGGACTAGCGGACTTTCCTACGAGCAGTACTTC.

The chain carries TRBV13 and TRBJ1-1; D possibly corresponds to TRBD1 (6 bases). This CDR3 has 13 residues. Trimming pared 6 bases from V and 6 bases from J, leaving 14 bases between. Germline CDR1 reads PRHDT; CDR2 reads FYEKMQ (reference sequence). The CDR3 loop is CASRRGGASEAFF. Here the CDR3 DNA reads TGTGCCAGCAGACGTGGGGGCGCCTCTGAAGCTTTCTTT.